A selection of T cell receptor beta chains follows, all from one sample in a study of metastatic and nonmetastatic thyroid tumors. From the PCR reads, TCRdb re-called clones with MiXCR. The sample includes over 5,000 clones, approximately 18% of them seen just once. The sequenced sample consisted of adjacent normal tissue. Receptors originate from a female donor with papillary thyroid cancer or a benign thyroid nodule (not recorded which). Some clones in this sample may be carry-over from other donors' samples. CDR3s include the opening cysteine and the closing phenylalanine or tryptophan. A D gene is named only where the DNA matches it firmly. Clone size appears in some rows only: once, few, many, or a class for an expanded clone.

abundance	d_gene	v_gene	j_gene	CDR3aa	CDR3nt
once	-	TRBV4-2	TRBJ2-5	CASSQAGGLGETQYF	TGTGCCAGCAGCCAAGCGGGGGGCCTAGGAGAGACCCAGTACTTC
few	TRBD1	TRBV19	TRBJ2-6	CASADRASGDNVLTF	TGTGCCTCCGCGGACAGGGCCTCCGGGGACAACGTACTGACTTTC
medium-sized	-	TRBV16	TRBJ2-7	CASSQSGTSGEQYF	TGTGCCAGCAGCCAATCCGGAACCTCGGGAGAGCAGTACTTC
-	-	TRBV5-1	TRBJ2-7	CASSLVQGPDEQYF	TGCGCCAGCAGCTTGGTTCAGGGGCCTGACGAGCAGTACTTC
few	TRBD1	TRBV12-3/TRBV12-4	TRBJ1-5	CASSRQGMSQPQHF	TGTGCCAGCAGCCGACAGGGGATGAGTCAGCCCCAGCATTTT
medium-sized	-	TRBV7-2	TRBJ2-1	CASSPSSSSYNEQFF	TGTGCCAGCAGCCCTAGCTCGAGCTCCTACAATGAGCAGTTCTTC
few	TRBD2	TRBV6-1	TRBJ2-7	CASRDPAGEINYEQYF	TGTGCCAGCAGAGACCCGGCGGGGGAGATTAACTACGAGCAGTACTTC
medium-sized	-	TRBV5-1	TRBJ2-7	CASSFTGIPIYEQYF	TGCGCCAGCAGCTTCACAGGGATCCCTATCTACGAGCAGTACTTC
-	-	TRBV15	TRBJ1-1	CATSRDFAGLAEALF	TGTGCCACCAGCAGAGACTTCGCAGGGCTGGCTGAAGCTCTGTTT
medium-sized	-	TRBV5-1	TRBJ2-1	CASSLNGDSYNEQFF	TGCGCCAGCAGCTTGAACGGTGACTCCTACAATGAGCAGTTCTTC
large	TRBD1	TRBV20-1	TRBJ2-7	CSARQQGEDSYEQYF	TGCAGTGCTAGACAACAGGGGGAAGATTCCTACGAGCAGTACTTC
-	TRBD2	TRBV6-1	TRBJ2-3	CASSVSIAGGVDTQYF	TGTGCCAGCAGTGTTTCAATAGCGGGGGGGGTAGATACGCAGTATTTT
-	-	TRBV9	TRBJ2-5	CASINRSTGETQYF	TGTGCCAGCATCAATCGTTCGACCGGAGAGACCCAGTACTTC
few	-	TRBV6-1	TRBJ1-5	CASSEALAGRQPPHF	TGTGCCAGCAGTGAAGCGTTGGCAGGGCGCCAGCCCCCCCATTTT
many	-	TRBV7-3	TRBJ1-4	CASSLPSAAFNEKLFF	TGTGCCAGCAGCTTACCCTCGGCAGCCTTTAATGAAAAACTGTTTTTT
-	TRBD1	TRBV12-3/TRBV12-4	TRBJ1-1	CASSLRTGESEAFF	TGTGCCAGCAGTCTGCGGACAGGGGAGTCGGAGGCTTTCTTT
-	-	TRBV20-1	TRBJ1-5	CSATKVGGSNQPQHF	TGCAGTGCTACCAAGGTTGGGGGGAGCAATCAGCCCCAGCATTTT